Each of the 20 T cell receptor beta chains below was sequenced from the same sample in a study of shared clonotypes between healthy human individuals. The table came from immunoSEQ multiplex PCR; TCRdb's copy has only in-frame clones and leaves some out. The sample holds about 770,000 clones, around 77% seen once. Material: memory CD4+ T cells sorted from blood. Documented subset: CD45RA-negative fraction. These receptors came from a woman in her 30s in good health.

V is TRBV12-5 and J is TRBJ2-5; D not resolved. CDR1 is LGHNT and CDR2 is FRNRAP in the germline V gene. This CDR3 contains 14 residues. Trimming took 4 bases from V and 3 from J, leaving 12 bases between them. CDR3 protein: CASGSRPLEETQYF. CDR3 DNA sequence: TGTGCTAGTGGTTCGCGTCCGCTTGAAGAGACCCAGTACTTC.

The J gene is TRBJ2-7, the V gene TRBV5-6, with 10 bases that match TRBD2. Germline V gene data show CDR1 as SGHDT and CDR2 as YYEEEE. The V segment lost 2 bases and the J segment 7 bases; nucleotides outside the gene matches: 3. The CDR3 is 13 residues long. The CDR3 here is CASSFLAGEEQYF. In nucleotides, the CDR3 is TGTGCCAGCAGCTTCCTAGCGGGAGAGGAGCAGTACTTC. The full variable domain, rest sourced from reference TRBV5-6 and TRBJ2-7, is DAGVTQSPTHLIKTRGQQVTLRCSPKSGHDTVSWYQQALGQGPQFIFQYYEEEERQRGNFPDRFSGHQFPNYSSELNVNALLLGDSALYLCASSFLAGEEQYFGPGTRLTVT.

CDR3 nucleotides: TGTGCCAGCAGCCAGGGACTAGCGGGAGGGGACATTCAGTACTTC. This codes for CASSQGLAGGDIQYF. The chain couples TRBV5-4 to TRBJ2-4; 16 bases line up with TRBD2. This CDR3 contains 15 residues. Germline lookup yields CDR1 SGHNT and CDR2 YYREEE (reference sequence). J gave up 8 bases and V 4 bases, and 3 bases lay outside the gene matches.

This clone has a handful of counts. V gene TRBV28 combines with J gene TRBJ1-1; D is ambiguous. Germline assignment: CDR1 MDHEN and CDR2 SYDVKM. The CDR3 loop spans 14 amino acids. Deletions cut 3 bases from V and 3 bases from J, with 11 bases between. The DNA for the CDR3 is TGTGCCAGCAGTTTTATCGCTGAGTACACTGAAGCTTTCTTT. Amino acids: CASSFIAEYTEAFF.

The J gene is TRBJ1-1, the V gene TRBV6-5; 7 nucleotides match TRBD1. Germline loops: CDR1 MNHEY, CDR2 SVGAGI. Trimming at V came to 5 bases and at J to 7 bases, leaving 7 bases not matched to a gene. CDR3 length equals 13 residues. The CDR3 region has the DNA TGTGCCAGCAGTCCACAGGGACAGCTTGAAGCTTTCTTT. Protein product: CASSPQGQLEAFF.

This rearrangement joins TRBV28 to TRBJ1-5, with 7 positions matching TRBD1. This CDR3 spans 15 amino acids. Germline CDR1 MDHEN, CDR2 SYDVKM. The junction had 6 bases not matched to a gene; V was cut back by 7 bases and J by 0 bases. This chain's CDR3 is CASMSGTDSNQPQHF. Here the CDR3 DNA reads TGTGCCAGCATGTCTGGGACAGATAGCAATCAGCCCCAGCATTTT.

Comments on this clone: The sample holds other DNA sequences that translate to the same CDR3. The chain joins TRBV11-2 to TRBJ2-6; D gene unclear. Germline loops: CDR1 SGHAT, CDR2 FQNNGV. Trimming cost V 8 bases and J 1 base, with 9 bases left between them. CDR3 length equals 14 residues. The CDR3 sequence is CASGALSGANVLTF. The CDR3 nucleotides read TGTGCCAGCGGAGCACTTTCTGGGGCCAACGTCCTGACTTTC.

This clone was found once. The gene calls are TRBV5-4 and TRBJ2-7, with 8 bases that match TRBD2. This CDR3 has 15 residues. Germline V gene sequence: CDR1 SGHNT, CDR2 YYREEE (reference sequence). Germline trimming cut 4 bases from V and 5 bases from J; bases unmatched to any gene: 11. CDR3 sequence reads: CASSPGGRANHEQYF. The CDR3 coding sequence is TGTGCCAGCAGCCCGGGGGGGAGGGCCAACCACGAGCAGTACTTC. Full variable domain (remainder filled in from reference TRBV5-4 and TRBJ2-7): ETGVTQSPTHLIKTRGQQVTLRCSSQSGHNTVSWYQQALGQGPQFIFQYYREEENGRGNFPPRFSGLQFPNYSSELNVNALELDDSALYLCASSPGGRANHEQYFGPGTRLTVT.

CDR3 DNA sequence: TGTGCCAGCAGTTTATGGGGTTCGAGGGGGCTTACTGAAGCTTTCTTT. Its protein product is CASSLWGSRGLTEAFF. This rearrangement joins TRBV28 to TRBJ1-1; the match to TRBD1 covers 7 bases. This CDR3 region has 16 residues. CDR1 and CDR2 from the germline V gene are MDHEN and SYDVKM. V dropped 0 bases and J dropped 5; count of bases not matched to a gene: 9. The full variable domain, its missing parts supplied by reference TRBV28 and TRBJ1-1, is DVKVTQSSRYLVKRTGEKVFLECVQDMDHENMFWYRQDPGLGLRLIYFSYDVKMKEKGDIPEGYSVSREKKERFSLILESASTNQTSMYLCASSLWGSRGLTEAFFGQGTRLTVV.

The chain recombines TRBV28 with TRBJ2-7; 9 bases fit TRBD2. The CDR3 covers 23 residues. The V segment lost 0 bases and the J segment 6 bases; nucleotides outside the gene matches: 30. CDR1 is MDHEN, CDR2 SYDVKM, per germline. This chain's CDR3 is CASSLCRFHTVGGRGFSLCEQYF. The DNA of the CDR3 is TGTGCCAGCAGTTTATGCAGGTTTCATACGGTCGGCGGGAGGGGGTTTTCCCTCTGCGAGCAGTACTTC.

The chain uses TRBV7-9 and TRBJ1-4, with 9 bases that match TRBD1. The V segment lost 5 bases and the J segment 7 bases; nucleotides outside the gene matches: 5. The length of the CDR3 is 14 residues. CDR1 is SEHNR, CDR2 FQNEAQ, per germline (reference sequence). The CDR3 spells CASSAGQGFEKLFF. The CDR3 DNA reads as TGTGCCAGCAGCGCGGGACAGGGATTTGAAAAACTGTTTTTT.

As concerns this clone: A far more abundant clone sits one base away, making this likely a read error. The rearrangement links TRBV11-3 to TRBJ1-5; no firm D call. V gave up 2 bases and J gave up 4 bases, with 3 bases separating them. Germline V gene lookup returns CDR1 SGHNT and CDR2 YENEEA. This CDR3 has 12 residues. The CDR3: CASSLQNQPQHF. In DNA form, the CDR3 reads TGTGCCAGCAGCTTACAGAATCAGCCCCAGCATTTT.

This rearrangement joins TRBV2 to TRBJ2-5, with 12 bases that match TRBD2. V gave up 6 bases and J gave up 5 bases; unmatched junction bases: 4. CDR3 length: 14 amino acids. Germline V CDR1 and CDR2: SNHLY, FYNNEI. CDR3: CASSGLAGPETQYF. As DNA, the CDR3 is TGTGCCAGCAGCGGACTAGCGGGGCCTGAGACCCAGTACTTC.

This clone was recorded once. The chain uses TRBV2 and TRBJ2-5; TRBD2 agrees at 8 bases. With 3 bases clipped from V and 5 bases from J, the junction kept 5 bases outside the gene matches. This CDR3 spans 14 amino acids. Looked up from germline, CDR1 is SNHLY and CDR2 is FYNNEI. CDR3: CASSEAGRGETQYF. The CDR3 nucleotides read TGTGCCAGCAGTGAGGCCGGGAGGGGCGAGACCCAGTACTTC.

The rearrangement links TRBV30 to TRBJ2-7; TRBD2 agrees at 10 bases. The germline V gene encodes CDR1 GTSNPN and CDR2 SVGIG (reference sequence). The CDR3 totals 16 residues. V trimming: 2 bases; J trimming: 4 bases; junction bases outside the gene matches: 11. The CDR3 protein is CAWSSLAGEEGYEQYF. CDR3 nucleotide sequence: TGTGCCTGGAGTAGCCTAGCGGGAGAGGAGGGATACGAGCAGTACTTC.

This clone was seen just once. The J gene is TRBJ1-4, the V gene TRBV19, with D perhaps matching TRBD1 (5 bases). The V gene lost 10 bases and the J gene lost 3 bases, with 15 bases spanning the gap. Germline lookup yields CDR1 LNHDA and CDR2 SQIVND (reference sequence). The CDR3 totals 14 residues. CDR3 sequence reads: CATSPGRANEKLFF. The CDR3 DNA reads TGTGCCACCTCGCCGGGACGAGCTAATGAAAAACTGTTTTTT.

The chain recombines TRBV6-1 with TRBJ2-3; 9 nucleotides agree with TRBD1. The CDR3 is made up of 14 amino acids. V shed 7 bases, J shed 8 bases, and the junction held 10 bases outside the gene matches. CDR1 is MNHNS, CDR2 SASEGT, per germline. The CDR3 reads CASIRDRVIGTQYF. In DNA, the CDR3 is TGTGCCAGCATTAGGGACAGGGTCATTGGTACGCAGTATTTT.

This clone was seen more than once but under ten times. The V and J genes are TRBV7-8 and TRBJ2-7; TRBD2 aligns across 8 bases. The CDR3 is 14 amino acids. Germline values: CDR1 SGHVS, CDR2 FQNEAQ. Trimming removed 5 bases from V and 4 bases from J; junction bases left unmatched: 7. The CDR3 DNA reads TGTGCCAGCAGCCTGAGCGGGAGTGGGTACGAGCAGTACTTC. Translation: CASSLSGSGYEQYF.

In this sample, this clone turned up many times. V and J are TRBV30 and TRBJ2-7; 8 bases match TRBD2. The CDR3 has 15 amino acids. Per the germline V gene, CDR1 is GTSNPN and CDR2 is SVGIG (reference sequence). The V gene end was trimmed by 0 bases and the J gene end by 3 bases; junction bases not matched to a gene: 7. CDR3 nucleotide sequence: TGTGCCTGGAGTGTACAGGGTAGCGGGAACTACGAGCAGTACTTC. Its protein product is CAWSVQGSGNYEQYF.

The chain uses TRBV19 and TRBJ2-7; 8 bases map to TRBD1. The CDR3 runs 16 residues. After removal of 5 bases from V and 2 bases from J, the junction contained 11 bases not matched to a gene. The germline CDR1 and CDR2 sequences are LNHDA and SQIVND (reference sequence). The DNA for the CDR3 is TGTGCCAGTAGTTTAACCGGGACAGGCCCAGCCTACGAGCAGTACTTC. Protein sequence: CASSLTGTGPAYEQYF.